Listed here are 12 T cell receptor beta chains from one sample, sequenced in a study of cytomegalovirus exposure and HLA in healthy donors. 60 Vbeta and 13 Jbeta primers were used in PCR. The data were produced by immunoSEQ multiplex PCR, yet TCRdb's version contains in-frame clones alone and is incomplete. Of 60,000 to 70,000 clones in the sample, 60% to 85% were seen once. The specimen sequenced was PBMCs. These receptors originate from a male donor in good health and CMV-seropositive.

The chain combines TRBV27 with TRBJ1-2, with 8 bases fitting TRBD1. Germline values: CDR1 MNHEY, CDR2 SMNVEV (reference sequence). The CDR3 is made up of 15 amino acids. The ends lost 0 bases at V and 6 bases at J; junction bases unmatched: 6. Here the CDR3 DNA reads TGTGCCAGCAGTTTATCGAGGGCAGGGGGCAATGGCTACACCTTC. This encodes CASSLSRAGGNGYTF.

V gene TRBV7-6 combines with J gene TRBJ2-2, with D uncertain. CDR3 length: 12 amino acids. CDR1 and CDR2 from the germline V gene are SGHVS and FNYEAQ. V shed 3 bases and J shed 7 bases, with 6 bases lying between them. The CDR3 DNA follows: TGTGCCAGCAGCTTCTCTCTCGGGGAGCTGTTTTTT. Translated: CASSFSLGELFF.

This chain connects TRBV18 to TRBJ2-5; D may be TRBD2 (7 bases). Germline V gene data show CDR1 as KGHSH and CDR2 as LQKENI. Trimming stripped 6 bases from V and 4 bases from J, with 24 bases between. This CDR3 region has 17 residues. CDR3 sequence (DNA): TGTGCCAGCTCCCCAAAACCGCGGGGGCCGGCAGGAGAGACCCAGTACTTC. Protein sequence: CASSPKPRGPAGETQYF. The full variable domain, rest sourced from reference TRBV18 and TRBJ2-5, is NAGVMQNPRHLVRRRGQEARLRCSPMKGHSHVYWYRQLPEEGLKFMVYLQKENIIDESGMPKERFSAEFPKEGPSILRIQQVVRGDSAAYFCASSPKPRGPAGETQYFGPGTRLLVL.

The V call is TRBV5-5, the J call TRBJ2-7; 8 bases are a match to TRBD1. Germline-derived CDR1 and CDR2 are SGHKS and YYEKEE (reference sequence). The CDR3 spans 13 residues. J gave up 5 bases and V 4 bases, and 5 bases lay outside the gene matches. CDR3 residues: CASSLWTGNEQYF. The CDR3 nucleotides read TGTGCCAGCAGCCTTTGGACAGGGAACGAGCAGTACTTC.

The chain combines TRBV14 with TRBJ1-1; 8 positions match TRBD1. This CDR3 has 18 residues. The J segment lost 3 bases and the V segment lost 0 bases, leaving 12 bases of the junction unmatched. The germline V gene has CDR1 SGHDN and CDR2 FVKESK. This CDR3 reads CASSQEDRVPIVDTEAFF. CDR3 in DNA: TGTGCCAGCAGCCAAGAGGACAGGGTCCCGATCGTCGACACTGAAGCTTTCTTT.

The chain is built from TRBV5-6 and TRBJ2-7; tentative D call: TRBD1 (6 bases). Trimming cost V 2 bases and J 2 bases, with 11 bases left between them. CDR1 is SGHDT and CDR2 is YYEEEE in the germline V gene. The CDR3 covers 14 residues. CDR3 nucleotide sequence: TGTGCCAGCAGCTTTGGGCAGGGGCCCTACGAGCAGTACTTC. It codes for CASSFGQGPYEQYF. Using reference TRBV5-6 and TRBJ2-7 for the parts outside the CDR3, the full variable domain is DAGVTQSPTHLIKTRGQQVTLRCSPKSGHDTVSWYQQALGQGPQFIFQYYEEEERQRGNFPDRFSGHQFPNYSSELNVNALLLGDSALYLCASSFGQGPYEQYFGPGTRLTVT.

This clone showed up just a few times. V usage is TRBV18 and J usage is TRBJ1-4; unclear D gene. V lost 2 bases to trimming and J lost 8 bases, with 12 bases between them. CDR1 is KGHSH and CDR2 is LQKENI in the germline V gene. This CDR3 is 14 amino acids long. The CDR3 DNA reads TGTGCCAGCTCACCATCCACCCAACGGGAAAAACTGTTTTTT. Its translation is CASSPSTQREKLFF.

This clone has just a few counts. The chain employs TRBV4-1 and TRBJ2-3; TRBD2 matches at 9 bases. The germline gives CDR1 MGHRA, CDR2 YSYEKL. Trimming cost V 0 bases and J 5 bases; bases outside gene matches: 9. The length of the CDR3 is 17 residues. CDR3 sequence reads: CASSQDSGAGGKDTQYF. The CDR3 nucleotides read TGCGCCAGCAGCCAAGATAGTGGAGCGGGGGGAAAAGATACGCAGTATTTT.

V usage is TRBV7-9 and J usage is TRBJ2-7; D not resolved. The CDR3 is made up of 11 amino acids. Germline V lookup: CDR1 SEHNR, CDR2 FQNEAQ (reference sequence). Between the trimmed V and J ends, which lost 2 bases and 5 bases, there was a span of 4 bases. The CDR3 DNA reads as TGTGCCAGCAGCTTAATTAACGAGCAGTACTTC. This sequence encodes CASSLINEQYF.

This chain joins TRBV30 and TRBJ1-3; D unclear. This CDR3 has 15 amino acids. V lost 4 bases and J 5 bases, leaving 18 bases between the germline ends. The V gene's germline CDR1 is GTSNPN and CDR2 SVGIG (reference sequence). The CDR3, as DNA: TGTGCCTGGATTAACCGACGGGCGGGGAGAAACACCATATATTTT. This codes for CAWINRRAGRNTIYF.

V is TRBV1 and J is TRBJ1-1; TRBD1 was called by the table and not checked on the DNA. TRBV1 is classified as a pseudogene. The CDR3 spans 16 residues. As DNA, the CDR3 is TGCACCAGCACGCGAGGGGGGGACAGGCCGAACACTGAAGCTTTCTTT. Translated: CTSTRGGDRPNTEAFF.

This chain uses TRBV19 with TRBJ1-4; 7 positions match TRBD1. Germline-derived CDR1 and CDR2 are LNHDA and SQIVND (reference sequence). The CDR3 covers 14 residues. Trimming at V came to 7 bases and at J to 4 bases, leaving 6 bases not matched to a gene. CDR3 DNA sequence: TGTGCCAGTACAGGGGGTCCTGTTAATGAAAAACTGTTTTTT. This encodes CASTGGPVNEKLFF. The full variable domain, its missing parts supplied by reference TRBV19 and TRBJ1-4, is DGGITQSPKYLFRKEGQNVTLSCEQNLNHDAMYWYRQDPGQGLRLIYYSQIVNDFQKGDIAEGYSVSREKKESFPLTVTSAQKNPTAFYLCASTGGPVNEKLFFGSGTQLSVL.